This section outlines one T cell receptor beta chain sequence together with its context. Its antigen is not identified. CDR1 is MNHNS and CDR2 is SASEGT in the germline V gene. The CDR3 totals 15 residues. With 2 bases removed from V and 4 bases from J, the gap between germline ends came to 14 bases. With 60 Vbeta and 13 Jbeta primers, the PCR was carried out. Data came from immunoSEQ multiplex PCR; TCRdb stores just in-frame clones and leaves some out. The sample contains roughly 200,000 clones, 77% of which appear only once. The data were obtained in a study of cytomegalovirus exposure and HLA in healthy donors. Study-level points and caveats: Earlier results showed most TCR beta V segments being productive about 90% or about 30% of the time.

The receptor comes from a woman aged 55-69 years in good health and CMV-seropositive. The rearrangement links TRBV6-1 to TRBJ1-2, with D uncertain. Sequenced input: PBMCs. DNA for the CDR3: TGTGCCAGCAGTGAACGACGCGGCAACGTCTATGGCTACACCTTC. Translation: CASSERRGNVYGYTF.